The next 25 T cell receptor beta chains were all read from a single sample in a study of T cell responses to AZD1222 COVID-19 vaccine. Profiling relied on immunoSEQ multiplex PCR, and the TCRdb table lists in-frame clones only, not all of them. The sample includes tens of thousands of clones, roughly 78% of them seen just once. The sample here was peripheral blood, taken on day 0 of AZD1222 vaccination. The receptors derive from an adult in good health.

The chain's CDR3 is CASSPLGRGMESLAFF. CDR3 nucleotides: TGTGCCAGCTCACCACTCGGGAGGGGCATGGAGTCATTAGCTTTCTTT. This chain links TRBV18 with TRBJ1-1; a possible D gene is TRBD1 (5 bases). V lost 1 base to trimming and J lost 10 bases, with 22 bases between them. The CDR3 is 16 amino acids. Looked up from germline, CDR1 is KGHSH and CDR2 is LQKENI. Filled out from reference TRBV18 and TRBJ1-1, the complete variable domain reads NAGVMQNPRHLVRRRGQEARLRCSPMKGHSHVYWYRQLPEEGLKFMVYLQKENIIDESGMPKERFSAEFPKEGPSILRIQQVVRGDSAAYFCASSPLGRGMESLAFFGQGTRLTVV.

The chain is built from TRBV29-1 and TRBJ1-2, with 11 bases matching TRBD1. The germline V gene encodes CDR1 SQVTM and CDR2 ANQGSEA. CDR3 length: 13 residues. With 7 bases clipped from V and 2 bases from J, the junction kept 3 bases outside the gene matches. This chain's CDR3 is CSAGTGGNYGYTF. As DNA, the CDR3 is TGCAGCGCTGGGACAGGGGGGAACTATGGCTACACCTTC.

V and J are TRBV6-5 and TRBJ1-5, with D perhaps TRBD1 (6 bases). The CDR3 is made up of 13 amino acids. CDR1 MNHEY and CDR2 SVGAGI come from the germline V gene. Deletions cut 6 bases from V and 4 bases from J, with 10 bases between. The CDR3 DNA reads TGTGCCAGCAGAGGACAGCAAAATCAGCCCCAGCATTTT. This codes for CASRGQQNQPQHF.

V gene TRBV21-1 combines with J gene TRBJ2-2. TRBV21-1 is designated a pseudogene. This CDR3 has 13 residues. The CDR3 DNA reads as TGTGCCAGCCCCCGGGGGCGAGGCGGGGAGCTGTTTTTT. Residues: CASPRGRGGELFF.

This chain links TRBV4-3 with TRBJ2-5; perhaps TRBD1 as D (7 bases). Germline lookup yields CDR1 LGHNA and CDR2 YSLEER. The CDR3 length is 16 residues. The V gene lost 2 bases and the J gene lost 4 bases, with 17 bases spanning the gap. The CDR3 DNA follows: TGCGCCAGCAGCCAAAGGGGGCGGGGCGCGGGAGAGACCCAGTACTTC. This gives the protein CASSQRGRGAGETQYF.

This clone has a handful of counts. V is TRBV19 and J is TRBJ1-5; D unresolved. There are 16 residues in the CDR3. Germline V gives CDR1 LNHDA, CDR2 SQIVND (reference sequence). Trimming removed 6 bases from V and 4 bases from J, with 19 bases in between. This CDR3 is CASRGVGLANNQPQHF. CDR3 DNA: TGTGCCAGTAGGGGCGTAGGACTGGCTAATAATCAGCCCCAGCATTTT. Complete variable domain (other parts from reference TRBV19 and TRBJ1-5): DGGITQSPKYLFRKEGQNVTLSCEQNLNHDAMYWYRQDPGQGLRLIYYSQIVNDFQKGDIAEGYSVSREKKESFPLTVTSAQKNPTAFYLCASRGVGLANNQPQHFGDGTRLSIL.

V gene TRBV6-2 or TRBV6-3 combines with J gene TRBJ2-2, with D maybe TRBD2 (6 bases). The germline V gene encodes CDR1 MNHEY and CDR2 SVGEGT. The germline V and J ends were trimmed by 6 bases and 6 bases, with 23 bases remaining between them. The CDR3 spans 17 residues. The chain's CDR3 is CASSPKKRAYRPGELFF. The CDR3 DNA is TGTGCCAGCAGCCCTAAAAAGCGGGCATACCGCCCCGGGGAGCTGTTTTTT.

The chain carries TRBV6-5 and TRBJ2-2; D is unclear. Germline CDR1 reads MNHEY; CDR2 reads SVGAGI. V dropped 11 bases and J dropped 0 bases, with 10 bases sitting between them. The CDR3 has 13 amino acids. CDR3 sequence reads: CAQLESNTGELFF. DNA of the CDR3: TGTGCCCAGCTCGAATCGAACACCGGGGAGCTGTTTTTT.

The rearrangement joins TRBV25-1 to TRBJ2-1; 7 nucleotides match TRBD2. CDR3 size: 16 residues. Germline loops: CDR1 MGHDK, CDR2 SYGVNS. After removal of 3 bases from V and 6 bases from J, the junction contained 11 bases not matched to a gene. CDR3 loop: CASSDVGAGSPNEQFF. DNA of the CDR3: TGTGCCAGCAGTGACGTTGGAGCGGGAAGCCCCAATGAGCAGTTCTTC.

The rearrangement links TRBV20-1 to TRBJ2-3, with TRBD2 matching 7 bases. The CDR3 runs to 15 residues. The V segment lost 3 bases and the J segment 0 bases; nucleotides outside the gene matches: 6. Germline V lookup: CDR1 DFQATT, CDR2 SNEGSKA (reference sequence). CDR3 region: CSASTGTISTDTQYF. CDR3 nucleotides: TGCAGTGCTAGTACCGGGACTATAAGCACAGATACGCAGTATTTT.

The rearrangement joins TRBV7-9 to TRBJ1-4, with 8 bases that match TRBD1. CDR1 SEHNR and CDR2 FQNEAQ come from the germline V gene (reference sequence). J was trimmed by 3 bases and V by 5 bases; bases with no gene match: 5. This CDR3 is built from 15 residues. This CDR3 reads CASSAQGAANEKLFF. In DNA form, the CDR3 reads TGTGCCAGCAGCGCGCAGGGGGCTGCTAATGAAAAACTGTTTTTT. The variable domain in full, with the rest retrieved from reference TRBV7-9 and TRBJ1-4, is DTGVSQNPRHKITKRGQNVTFRCDPISEHNRLYWYRQTLGQGPEFLTYFQNEAQLEKSRLLSDRFSAERPKGSFSTLEIQRTEQGDSAMYLCASSAQGAANEKLFFGSGTQLSVL.

This clone was seen more than once but under ten times. This chain links TRBV14 with TRBJ1-1; no clear D. V shed 1 base and J shed 0 bases, with 3 bases lying between them. The CDR3 is 13 amino acids. Germline V lookup: CDR1 SGHDN, CDR2 FVKESK. Here the CDR3 reads CASSQVMNTEAFF. CDR3 in DNA: TGTGCCAGCAGCCAAGTAATGAACACTGAAGCTTTCTTT.

This rearrangement joins TRBV12-5 to TRBJ1-5, with 10 bases lining up with TRBD1. CDR1 LGHNT and CDR2 FRNRAP come from the germline V gene. Trimming cost V 3 bases and J 2 bases; bases outside gene matches: 7. The CDR3 is 17 amino acids. CDR3 in amino acids: CASGFPGQGPGNQPQHF. The CDR3 nucleotides are TGTGCTAGTGGTTTTCCGGGACAGGGGCCGGGCAATCAGCCCCAGCATTTT.

The rearrangement links TRBV11-2 to TRBJ2-5, with D unresolved. CDR1 and CDR2 from the germline V gene are SGHAT and FQNNGV. With 3 bases removed from V and 5 bases from J, the gap between germline ends came to 7 bases. CDR3 length equals 12 residues. CDR3 amino acids: CASSFDRETQYF. The DNA of the CDR3 is TGTGCCAGCAGCTTTGACCGGGAGACCCAGTACTTC.

The sample holds a few counts of this clone. The rearrangement joins TRBV30 to TRBJ2-5; weak D call: TRBD1 (5 bases). The V end lost 5 bases, the J end lost 5 bases, and 9 bases lay between the germline ends. Germline loops: CDR1 GTSNPN, CDR2 SVGIG (reference sequence). The CDR3 is made up of 11 amino acids. The CDR3 loop reads CAWGRAETQYF. The CDR3 nucleotides are TGTGCCTGGGGCAGGGCGGAGACCCAGTACTTC. Complete variable domain (other parts from reference TRBV30 and TRBJ2-5): SQTIHQWPATLVQPVGSPLSLECTVEGTSNPNLYWYRQAAGRGLQLLFYSVGIGQISSEVPQNLSASRPQDRQFILSSKKLLLSDSGFYLCAWGRAETQYFGPGTRLLVL.

This clone was observed a few times. The chain uses TRBV15 and TRBJ2-3; 16 bases are shared with TRBD2. The CDR3 sequence is 17 residues long. From germline, CDR1 is LNHNV and CDR2 YYDKDF (reference sequence). V lost 0 bases, J lost 7 bases, and 4 bases stayed unmatched. This CDR3 is CATSRDGTSGRGHTQYF. The CDR3 bases are TGTGCCACCAGCAGAGATGGGACTAGCGGGAGGGGCCATACGCAGTATTTT.

The table lists this clone with a count of one. The genes are TRBV10-3 and TRBJ1-5; D is possibly TRBD1 (5 bases). CDR1 is ENHRY and CDR2 is SYGVKD in the germline V gene. This CDR3 comprises 15 residues. The V and J ends lost 10 bases and 0 bases respectively, with 16 bases between them. CDR3 in DNA: TGTGCCACCAAGGGACGGGACGGTAGCAATCAGCCCCAGCATTTT. Translating it yields CATKGRDGSNQPQHF.

The rearrangement links TRBV7-9 to TRBJ2-5; 8 positions agree with TRBD1. V lost 5 bases to trimming and J lost 1 base; unmatched junction nucleotides: 3. CDR3 length: 14 residues. Germline V lookup: CDR1 SEHNR, CDR2 FQNEAQ (reference sequence). The CDR3 DNA sequence: TGTGCCAGCAGCGCCGGACAGGGCCAAGAGACCCAGTACTTC. It specifies CASSAGQGQETQYF.

Points on this clone: One junction end does not reproduce the germline sequence, and a read error may be involved. The chain employs TRBV18 and TRBJ2-3, with 9 nucleotides matching TRBD1. CDR1 is KGHSH and CDR2 is LQKENI in the germline V gene. The CDR3 is 15 amino acids. CDR3 amino acids: CASSPQGAGTDTQYF. CDR3 coding DNA: TGTGCCAGCTCGCCACAGGGGGCCGGTACAGATACGCAGTATTTT.

J is TRBJ2-5 and V is TRBV11-2; D remains unclear. CDR3 length: 15 amino acids. The V end was cut by 6 bases, the J end by 0 bases, with 14 bases between. Germline V gene sequence: CDR1 SGHAT, CDR2 FQNNGV. The CDR3 region is CASSPFRYNQETQYF. For the CDR3, the DNA is TGTGCCAGCAGTCCCTTCAGATACAACCAAGAGACCCAGTACTTC.

The chain joins TRBV19 to TRBJ2-1; the match to TRBD1 covers 9 bases. J was trimmed by 9 bases and V by 4 bases; bases with no gene match: 10. The CDR3 is 15 amino acids. Germline V gene lookup returns CDR1 LNHDA and CDR2 SQIVND (reference sequence). The DNA of the CDR3 is TGTGCCAGTAGTAGGGAGGGACAGGGCCTCGGTGAGCAGTTCTTC. This encodes CASSREGQGLGEQFF.

The chain is built from TRBV30 and TRBJ2-5; TRBD1 or TRBD2 may be the D gene (5 bases each). Germline lookup yields CDR1 GTSNPN and CDR2 SVGIG (reference sequence). The CDR3 has 13 amino acids. V was trimmed by 1 base and J by 1 base, leaving 7 bases between them. CDR3 residues: CAWSDGAQETQYF. For the CDR3, the DNA is TGTGCCTGGAGTGACGGGGCCCAAGAGACCCAGTACTTC.

The chain recombines TRBV5-4 with TRBJ1-4, with TRBD1 matching 7 bases. V lost 1 base and J lost 6; bases outside the gene matches: 3. This CDR3 spans 14 amino acids. Germline CDR1 and CDR2: SGHNT and YYREEE (reference sequence). CDR3 in amino acids: CASSLRGGDEKLFF. CDR3 DNA: TGTGCCAGCAGCTTGCGAGGGGGCGATGAAAAACTGTTTTTT.

The sample holds a few counts of this clone. CDR3 in amino acids: CASSPINSNQPQHF. The CDR3 coding sequence is TGTGCCAGCAGTCCTATCAATAGCAATCAGCCCCAGCATTTT. The chain links TRBV6-5 to TRBJ1-5, with D uncertain. This CDR3 contains 14 residues. With 5 bases removed from V and 0 bases from J, the gap between germline ends came to 8 bases. CDR1 and CDR2 from the germline V gene are MNHEY and SVGAGI.

J is TRBJ1-1 and V is TRBV11-2; D may be TRBD1 (6 bases). Deletions cut 3 bases from V and 0 bases from J, with 14 bases between. The CDR3 is 16 residues long. Germline CDR1 SGHAT, CDR2 FQNNGV. The CDR3 DNA reads TGTGCCAGCAGCTTCACACCGGACAGTATGAACACTGAAGCTTTCTTT. Translation gives CASSFTPDSMNTEAFF.